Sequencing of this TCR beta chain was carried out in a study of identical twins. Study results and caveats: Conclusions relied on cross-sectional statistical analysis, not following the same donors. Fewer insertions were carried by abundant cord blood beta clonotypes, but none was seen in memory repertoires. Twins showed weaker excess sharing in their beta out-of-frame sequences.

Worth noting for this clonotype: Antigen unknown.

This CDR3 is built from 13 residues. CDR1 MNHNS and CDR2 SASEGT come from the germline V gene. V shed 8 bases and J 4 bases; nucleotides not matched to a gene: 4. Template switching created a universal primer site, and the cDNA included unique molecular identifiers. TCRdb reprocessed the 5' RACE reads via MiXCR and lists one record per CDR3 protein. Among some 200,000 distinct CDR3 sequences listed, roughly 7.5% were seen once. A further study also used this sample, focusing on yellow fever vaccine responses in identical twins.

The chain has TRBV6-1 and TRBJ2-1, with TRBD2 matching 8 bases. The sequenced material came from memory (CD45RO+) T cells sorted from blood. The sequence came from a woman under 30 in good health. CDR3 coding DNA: TGTGCCAGCGGGAAGCGGGGGTACAATGAGCAGTTCTTC. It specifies CASGKRGYNEQFF.